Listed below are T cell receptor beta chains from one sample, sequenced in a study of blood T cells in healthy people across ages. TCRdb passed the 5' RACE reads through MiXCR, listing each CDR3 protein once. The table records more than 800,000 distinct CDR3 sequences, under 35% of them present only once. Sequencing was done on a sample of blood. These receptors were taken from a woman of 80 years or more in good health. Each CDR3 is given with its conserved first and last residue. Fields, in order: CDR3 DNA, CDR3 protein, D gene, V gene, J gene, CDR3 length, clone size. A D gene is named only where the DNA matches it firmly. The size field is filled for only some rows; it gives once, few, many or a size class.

DNA: TGTGCCAGCAGCTCCAACTCCGGGGCCCAGCCCCAGCATTTT
CDR3: CASSSNSGAQPQHF
D: NA
V: TRBV7-2
J: TRBJ1-5
length: 14
size: many

DNA: TGCAGTGCTTCAAGGGGGACTTTCACAGATACGCAGTATTTT
CDR3: CSASRGTFTDTQYF
D: NA
V: TRBV20-1
J: TRBJ2-3
length: 14
size: few

DNA: TGTGCCAGCAGCCGTCGACAGCTGAGCACAGATACGCAGTATTTT
CDR3: CASSRRQLSTDTQYF
D: NA
V: TRBV12-3/TRBV12-4
J: TRBJ2-3
length: 15
size: NA

DNA: TGTGCCAGCAGTGGTCGGGTGGGCGAGCAGTACTTC
CDR3: CASSGRVGEQYF
D: NA
V: TRBV5-6
J: TRBJ2-7
length: 12
size: many

DNA: TGTGCCAGCAGCTCGACTAGCGGGGGGGCGGACAATGAGCAGTTCTTC
CDR3: CASSSTSGGADNEQFF
D: TRBD2
V: TRBV7-2
J: TRBJ2-1
length: 16
size: many

DNA: TGTGCCAGCAGTTTGGCGGGGGGTCTCATGGAGACCCAGTACTTC
CDR3: CASSLAGGLMETQYF
D: TRBD2
V: TRBV12-3/TRBV12-4
J: TRBJ2-5
length: 15
size: NA

DNA: TGCGCCAGCAGTGATGAAGGGCGGGGTGGGTATACGCAGTATTTT
CDR3: CASSDEGRGGYTQYF
D: NA
V: TRBV10-2
J: TRBJ2-3
length: 15
size: many

DNA: TGTGCCAGCAGTTCTTACGGGACTAGCGGGGGGGCCGGGTACAATGAGCAGTTCTTC
CDR3: CASSSYGTSGGAGYNEQFF
D: TRBD2
V: TRBV6-2/TRBV6-3
J: TRBJ2-1
length: 19
size: NA

DNA: TGTGCCAGCAGTTTAGCTCTCAAGGGGGGTGGAAACAATGAGCAGTTCTTC
CDR3: CASSLALKGGGNNEQFF
D: NA
V: TRBV12-3/TRBV12-4
J: TRBJ2-1
length: 17
size: many

DNA: TGTGCCAGCAGCTTTTACAGGGCAAGGATCAATGAGCAGTTCTTC
CDR3: CASSFYRARINEQFF
D: NA
V: TRBV7-9
J: TRBJ2-1
length: 15
size: few

DNA: TGCAGTGCTAGACTACGAGAGACCCAGTACTTC
CDR3: CSARLRETQYF
D: NA
V: TRBV20-1
J: TRBJ2-5
length: 11
size: many

DNA: TGCGCCAGCAGCTTGGGGGGACAGGTTTTAATTAAGACCTACGAGCAGTACTTC
CDR3: CASSLGGQVLIKTYEQYF
D: TRBD1
V: TRBV5-1
J: TRBJ2-7
length: 18
size: NA

DNA: TGTGCCAGCAGCCCTGTAGTGAACAGGGGGCCTGAAGCTTTCTTT
CDR3: CASSPVVNRGPEAFF
D: TRBD1
V: TRBV7-2
J: TRBJ1-1
length: 15
size: NA

DNA: TGTGCCAGCAGACCCGACAGGATAAACACAGATACGCAGTATTTT
CDR3: CASRPDRINTDTQYF
D: NA
V: TRBV2
J: TRBJ2-3
length: 15
size: many

DNA: TGTGCCAGCAGCCGGGTTGCAGACACTGAAGCTTTCTTT
CDR3: CASSRVADTEAFF
D: NA
V: TRBV7-9
J: TRBJ1-1
length: 13
size: many

DNA: TGTGCCAGCAGCCAAGGGGGCGCGAAGACCCAGTACTTC
CDR3: CASSQGGAKTQYF
D: TRBD1
V: TRBV7-9
J: TRBJ2-5
length: 13
size: many

DNA: TGTGCCAGCAGTGGCTTATGGGGCCAGTCCTACAGTGAGCAGTACTTC
CDR3: CASSGLWGQSYSEQYF
D: NA
V: TRBV6-1
J: TRBJ2-7
length: 16
size: few

DNA: TGTGCCAGCAGTACCCAGAGACTATCCTACGAGCAGTACTTC
CDR3: CASSTQRLSYEQYF
D: NA
V: TRBV12-3/TRBV12-4
J: TRBJ2-7
length: 14
size: many

DNA: TGTGCCAGCAGCTTACAAGCAACCAATTCCCCCATTCAGTACTTC
CDR3: CASSLQATNSPIQYF
D: NA
V: TRBV7-2
J: TRBJ2-4
length: 15
size: many

DNA: TGCGCCAGCAGCTTGGTGGGGGGACAGGAGAATTCACCCCTCCACTTT
CDR3: CASSLVGGQENSPLHF
D: TRBD1
V: TRBV5-1
J: TRBJ1-6
length: 16
size: NA

DNA: TGTGCCAGCAGCCGTGGACTAGCGGGGACGCACACAGATACGCAGTATTTT
CDR3: CASSRGLAGTHTDTQYF
D: TRBD2
V: TRBV2
J: TRBJ2-3
length: 17
size: many

DNA: TGTGCCAGCAGCCCTCCCGGGACAGGGGATTGGAGGGAGCAGTACTTC
CDR3: CASSPPGTGDWREQYF
D: NA
V: TRBV21-1
J: TRBJ2-7
length: 16
size: many

DNA: TGCGCCAGCAGCTTGGGACAGGCGGGAATTGATGAGCAGTTCTTC
CDR3: CASSLGQAGIDEQFF
D: NA
V: TRBV5-1
J: TRBJ2-1
length: 15
size: many

DNA: TGTGCCAGTAAGACAGGGGGCTCCTACAATGAGCAGTTCTTC
CDR3: CASKTGGSYNEQFF
D: TRBD1
V: TRBV6-5
J: TRBJ2-1
length: 14
size: many

DNA: TGTGCCAGCAGCTTCACGTTGGGGGGCCCTAGCACAGATACGCAGTATTTT
CDR3: CASSFTLGGPSTDTQYF
D: NA
V: TRBV11-3
J: TRBJ2-3
length: 17
size: few

DNA: TGTGCCAGCAGCACTGGGTTACTAGCTCAGTACTTC
CDR3: CASSTGLLAQYF
D: NA
V: TRBV6-2/TRBV6-3
J: TRBJ2-7
length: 12
size: many

DNA: TGTGCCAGCAGCCCTCCCAGTACGGGGCCCACCTACGAGCAGTACTTC
CDR3: CASSPPSTGPTYEQYF
D: NA
V: TRBV6-2/TRBV6-3
J: TRBJ2-7
length: 16
size: few

DNA: TGTGCCAGCAGTGCCGAAACCTCAGGGACTAGCGGGGAGCCTAGCGCAGATACGCAGTATTTT
CDR3: CASSAETSGTSGEPSADTQYF
D: TRBD2
V: TRBV28
J: TRBJ2-3
length: 21
size: NA

DNA: TGTGCCAGCAGTTTTTTTGGGGGAGCCGGGACAGTCTATGGCTACACCTTC
CDR3: CASSFFGGAGTVYGYTF
D: TRBD1
V: TRBV12-3/TRBV12-4
J: TRBJ1-2
length: 17
size: NA

DNA: TGTGCCAGCAGCCCATCGGCAGGGAATAGAGGCTACACCTTC
CDR3: CASSPSAGNRGYTF
D: NA
V: TRBV3-1
J: TRBJ1-2
length: 14
size: many

DNA: TGTGCCAGCAGTCCTCAGACAGGCACCGAGCAGTACTTC
CDR3: CASSPQTGTEQYF
D: NA
V: TRBV6-5
J: TRBJ2-7
length: 13
size: many

DNA: TGTGCCAGCAGCTTAGACTGGGGCGAGCAGTACTTC
CDR3: CASSLDWGEQYF
D: NA
V: TRBV7-2
J: TRBJ2-7
length: 12
size: many

DNA: TGTGCCAGCAGTTACGAGCGGGGGGTCTACGAGCAGTACTTC
CDR3: CASSYERGVYEQYF
D: TRBD2
V: TRBV6-2/TRBV6-3
J: TRBJ2-7
length: 14
size: NA

DNA: TGCAGCGTTGTTCAGGGGATGGCTGGGGCCAACGTCCTGACTTTC
CDR3: CSVVQGMAGANVLTF
D: NA
V: TRBV29-1
J: TRBJ2-6
length: 15
size: many

DNA: TGCAGTGCTAACCAGGACCGGAACTCGAATGGCTACACCTTC
CDR3: CSANQDRNSNGYTF
D: NA
V: TRBV20-1
J: TRBJ1-2
length: 14
size: many

DNA: TGCAGTGCTAGAGATCAGCGGGGGGTATACAATGAGCAGTTCTTC
CDR3: CSARDQRGVYNEQFF
D: TRBD2
V: TRBV20-1
J: TRBJ2-1
length: 15
size: many

DNA: TGTGCCAGCAGCTTACCGGGACGGAATGGCTACACCTTC
CDR3: CASSLPGRNGYTF
D: NA
V: TRBV7-2
J: TRBJ1-2
length: 13
size: many

DNA: TGTGCCAGCAGCCAAGGCTTCCCCCACAGTGCTGGGGCCAACGTCCTGACTTTC
CDR3: CASSQGFPHSAGANVLTF
D: NA
V: TRBV14
J: TRBJ2-6
length: 18
size: NA

DNA: TGTGCCAGCAGTTCGCCATCCTCGGGACATATGAACACCGGGGAGCTGTTTTTT
CDR3: CASSSPSSGHMNTGELFF
D: NA
V: TRBV28
J: TRBJ2-2
length: 18
size: NA

DNA: TGCAGTGCTAAATTGGGGAACACTGAAGCTTTCTTT
CDR3: CSAKLGNTEAFF
D: NA
V: TRBV20-1
J: TRBJ1-1
length: 12
size: few

DNA: TGTGCCAGCACACTACTCCGGGACAGAAGATACAATGAGCAGTTCTTC
CDR3: CASTLLRDRRYNEQFF
D: TRBD1
V: TRBV11-2
J: TRBJ2-1
length: 16
size: many

DNA: TGTGCCAGCAGTGAAAGAGAGCGGGTGGGGCAGCCCCAGCATTTT
CDR3: CASSERERVGQPQHF
D: NA
V: TRBV2
J: TRBJ1-5
length: 15
size: few

DNA: TGTGCCAGCAGCCCCCCGTCGGGGTTTGCTAATGAAAAACTGTTTTTT
CDR3: CASSPPSGFANEKLFF
D: NA
V: TRBV25-1
J: TRBJ1-4
length: 16
size: many

DNA: TGTGCCAGCACCCGGACAGACGGCACAGATACGCAGTATTTT
CDR3: CASTRTDGTDTQYF
D: NA
V: TRBV2
J: TRBJ2-3
length: 14
size: NA

DNA: TGTGCCAGCAGCGTAGAACCGGGGACAGGGGGCCCAACTAATGAAAAACTGTTTTTT
CDR3: CASSVEPGTGGPTNEKLFF
D: TRBD1
V: TRBV9
J: TRBJ1-4
length: 19
size: NA